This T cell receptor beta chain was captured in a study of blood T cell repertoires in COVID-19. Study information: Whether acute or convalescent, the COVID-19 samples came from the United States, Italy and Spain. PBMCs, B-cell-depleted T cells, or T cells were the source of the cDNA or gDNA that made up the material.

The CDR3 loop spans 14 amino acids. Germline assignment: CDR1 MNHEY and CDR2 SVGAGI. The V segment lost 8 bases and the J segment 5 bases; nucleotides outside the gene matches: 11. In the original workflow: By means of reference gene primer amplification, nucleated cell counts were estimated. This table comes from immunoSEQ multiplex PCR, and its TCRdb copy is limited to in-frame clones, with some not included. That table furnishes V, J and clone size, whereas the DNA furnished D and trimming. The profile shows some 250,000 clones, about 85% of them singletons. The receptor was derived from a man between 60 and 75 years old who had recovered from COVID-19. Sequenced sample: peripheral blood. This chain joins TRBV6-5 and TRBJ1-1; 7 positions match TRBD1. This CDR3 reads CASGQGVWWTEAFF. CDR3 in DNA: TGTGCCAGCGGGCAGGGGGTTTGGTGGACTGAAGCTTTCTTT.